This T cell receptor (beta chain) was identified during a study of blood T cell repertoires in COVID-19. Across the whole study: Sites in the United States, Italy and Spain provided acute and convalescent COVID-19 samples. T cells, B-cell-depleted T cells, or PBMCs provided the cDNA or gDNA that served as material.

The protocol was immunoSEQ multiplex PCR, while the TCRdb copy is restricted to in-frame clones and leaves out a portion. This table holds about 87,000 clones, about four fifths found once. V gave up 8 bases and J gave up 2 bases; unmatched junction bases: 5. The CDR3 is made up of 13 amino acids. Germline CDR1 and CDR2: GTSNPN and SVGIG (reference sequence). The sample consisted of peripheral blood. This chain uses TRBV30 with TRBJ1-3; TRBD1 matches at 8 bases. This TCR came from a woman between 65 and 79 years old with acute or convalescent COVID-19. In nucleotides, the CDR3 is TGTGCCGGAAGCAGGGGGCCTGGAAACACCATATATTTT. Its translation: CAGSRGPGNTIYF. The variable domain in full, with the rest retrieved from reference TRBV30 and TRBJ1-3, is SQTIHQWPATLVQPVGSPLSLECTVEGTSNPNLYWYRQAAGRGLQLLFYSVGIGQISSEVPQNLSASRPQDRQFILSSKKLLLSDSGFYLCAGSRGPGNTIYFGEGSWLTVV.